This is a list of T cell receptor beta chains from one sample in a study of T cell responses to AZD1222 COVID-19 vaccine. Measured with immunoSEQ multiplex PCR; TCRdb has only the in-frame clones, and not every one. This sample yields over 150,000 clones, of which 91% are seen a single time; 3% to 3.5% belongs to the top ten. Specimen: peripheral blood, collected 28 days after the second AZD1222 dose. These receptors were taken from an adult who received the AZD1222 COVID-19 vaccine. Each CDR3 is given with its conserved first and last residue. The D gene is left open where the match is weak. Part of the rows lack a size; the others show once, few, many or a class for expanded clones.

D | J | size | V | CDR3 | DNA
TRBD2 | TRBJ2-1 | . | TRBV9 | CASSGTGTSGSHEQFF | TGTGCCAGCAGCGGCACCGGGACTAGCGGGAGTCATGAGCAGTTCTTC
. | TRBJ1-3 | . | TRBV12-3/TRBV12-4 | CASSTPGTSF | TGTGCCAGCTCCACCCCCGGGACATCCTTT
. | TRBJ1-5 | . | TRBV4-1 | CASSSSLVGDPYSNQPQHF | TGCGCCAGCAGCTCTTCACTGGTGGGGGACCCCTATAGCAATCAGCCCCAGCATTTT
. | TRBJ1-2 | . | TRBV27 | CASSLQGGGNGYTF | TGTGCCAGCAGTTTACAGGGAGGAGGTAATGGCTACACCTTC
. | TRBJ1-2 | . | TRBV20-1 | CSASYNGYTF | TGCAGTGCTAGTTACAATGGCTACACCTTC
TRBD2 | TRBJ2-5 | . | TRBV24-1 | CATSPSGRAQETQYF | TGTGCCACCAGTCCTTCCGGGAGGGCCCAAGAGACCCAGTACTTC
. | TRBJ1-2 | . | TRBV3-1/TRBV3-2 | CASSQDGYYGYTF | TGTGCCAGCAGCCAAGATGGGTACTATGGCTACACCTTC
. | TRBJ1-4 | . | TRBV19 | CATSDRGSNEKLFF | TGTGCCACCAGCGACAGAGGGAGTAATGAAAAACTGTTTTTT
. | TRBJ1-4 | . | TRBV28 | CASSSGGRALFF | TGTGCCAGCAGTTCGGGGGGGCGCGCACTGTTTTTT
TRBD1 | TRBJ1-2 | . | TRBV6-5 | CASSYSPGGVYGYTF | TGTGCCAGCAGTTACTCTCCAGGGGGAGTTTATGGCTACACCTTC
. | TRBJ2-6 | once | TRBV5-8 | CASSFGQLAGANVLTF | TGTGCCAGCAGCTTCGGACAGTTAGCTGGGGCCAACGTCCTGACTTTC
TRBD1 | TRBJ2-7 | . | TRBV6-2/TRBV6-3 | CASSYTGQGSLWVGSQYF | TGTGCCAGCAGTTACACGGGACAGGGCTCCCTGTGGGTGGGAAGTCAGTACTTC
. | TRBJ2-1 | . | TRBV27 | CASSFPPGLANEQFF | TGTGCCAGCAGTTTTCCGCCGGGCCTGGCCAATGAGCAGTTCTTC
TRBD1 | TRBJ2-3 | . | TRBV9 | CASSTATGTGWTDTQYF | TGTGCCAGCAGCACCGCGACCGGGACAGGGTGGACAGATACGCAGTATTTT
TRBD1 | TRBJ1-3 | . | TRBV9 | CASSGDEGARGNTIYF | TGTGCCAGCAGCGGAGACGAGGGGGCGCGAGGAAACACCATATATTTT
. | TRBJ1-2 | . | TRBV7-8 | CASTSGGGYTF | TGTGCCAGCACCTCGGGCGGAGGCTACACCTTC
. | TRBJ1-1 | . | TRBV10-1 | CASSESGIRDTEAFF | TGCGCCAGCAGTGAGTCGGGGATCCGGGACACTGAAGCTTTCTTT
TRBD1 | TRBJ1-4 | . | TRBV6-5 | CASRTGGLDVEKLFF | TGTGCCAGCCGGACAGGGGGACTTGACGTGGAAAAACTGTTTTTT
. | TRBJ1-1 | . | TRBV5-5 | CASSSREEAWNTEAFF | TGTGCCAGCAGCTCGCGTGAAGAGGCCTGGAACACTGAAGCTTTCTTT
TRBD1 | TRBJ1-2 | few | TRBV19 | CASNNPRDRGNYGYTF | TGTGCCAGCAACAACCCCCGGGACAGGGGTAACTATGGCTACACCTTC
. | TRBJ1-1 | . | TRBV27 | CASSLSPRGAEAFF | TGTGCCAGCAGTTTATCCCCTCGGGGCGCTGAAGCTTTCTTT
TRBD2 | TRBJ2-7 | . | TRBV5-4 | CASSPSSGRAGYEQYF | TGTGCCAGCAGCCCTAGTAGCGGGAGGGCCGGCTACGAGCAGTACTTC
. | TRBJ2-4 | . | TRBV5-1 | CASSLGAWDLAKNIQYF | TGCGCCAGCAGCTTGGGGGCCTGGGACCTAGCCAAAAACATTCAGTACTTC
. | TRBJ1-2 | . | TRBV2 | CASGLNGNGYTF | TGTGCCAGCGGACTTAATGGGAATGGCTACACCTTC
. | TRBJ2-1 | . | TRBV21-1 | CASSAGPTGTYNEQFF | TGTGCCAGCAGCGCGGGGCCGACAGGGACCTACAATGAGCAGTTCTTC
. | TRBJ1-5 | . | TRBV19 | CASSRDRPVDSNQPQHF | TGTGCCAGTAGTAGAGACAGGCCGGTGGATAGCAATCAGCCCCAGCATTTT
. | TRBJ2-5 | . | TRBV24-1 | CATGQGNQETQYF | TGTGCCACCGGGCAGGGAAACCAAGAGACCCAGTACTTC
. | TRBJ2-1 | . | TRBV28 | CASGRGFVFF | TGTGCCAGCGGCCGAGGGTTCGTGTTCTTC
. | TRBJ2-7 | . | TRBV10-1 | CASSDPAGYEQYF | TGCGCCAGCAGTGATCCGGCGGGGTACGAGCAGTACTTC
. | TRBJ1-4 | . | TRBV5-1 | CASSTTPGSPEKLFF | TGCGCCAGCAGCACCACCCCGGGCAGCCCTGAAAAACTGTTTTTT
. | TRBJ2-2 | . | TRBV6-5 | CASSPQGTGELFF | TGTGCCAGCAGCCCACAGGGAACCGGGGAGCTGTTTTTT
TRBD2 | TRBJ2-7 | . | TRBV27 | CASSPTGLAGDHEQYF | TGTGCCAGCAGCCCAACCGGCCTAGCGGGAGACCACGAGCAGTACTTC
. | TRBJ1-1 | . | TRBV30 | CATSGGSTEAFF | TGTGCCACGTCGGGAGGAAGCACTGAAGCTTTCTTT
. | TRBJ1-4 | . | TRBV5-8 | CASSLGDSRNEKLFF | TGTGCCAGCAGCTTGGGGGACTCCAGAAATGAAAAACTGTTTTTT
. | TRBJ1-2 | . | TRBV7-3 | CASSFPGKDYGYTF | TGTGCCAGCAGCTTTCCAGGGAAGGACTATGGCTACACCTTC
TRBD1 | TRBJ1-6 | once | TRBV5-1 | CASRRSTGGNSPLHF | TGCGCCAGCAGACGTTCGACAGGGGGCAATTCACCCCTCCACTTT
. | TRBJ2-1 | . | TRBV7-2 | CASSQDSSDRYNEQFF | TGTGCCAGCAGCCAAGACTCAAGCGACCGATACAATGAGCAGTTCTTC
. | TRBJ2-3 | once | TRBV2 | CASSPAGTQYF | TGTGCCAGCAGCCCTGCCGGTACGCAGTATTTT
. | TRBJ1-2 | . | TRBV27 | CASSSERGQYGYTF | TGTGCCAGCAGTTCTGAGAGGGGTCAATATGGCTACACCTTC
. | TRBJ2-3 | once | TRBV30 | CAWKWASDLTDTQYF | TGTGCCTGGAAGTGGGCTAGCGATCTCACAGATACGCAGTATTTT
TRBD1 | TRBJ2-7 | . | TRBV18 | CASSPPGQGVYEQYF | TGTGCCAGCTCACCACCGGGACAGGGGGTATACGAGCAGTACTTC
. | TRBJ1-5 | few | TRBV18 | CASSPQSNQPQHF | TGTGCCAGCTCACCCCAGAGCAATCAGCCCCAGCATTTT
TRBD1 | TRBJ2-1 | . | TRBV9 | CASSVGSGQGNEQFF | TGTGCCAGCAGCGTAGGTAGCGGACAGGGCAATGAGCAGTTCTTC
TRBD1 | TRBJ2-7 | . | TRBV9 | CASSPRSTGTTYEQYF | TGTGCCAGCAGCCCGAGATCGACAGGGACAACCTACGAGCAGTACTTC
. | TRBJ2-7 | once | TRBV18 | CASSPGGTLSYEQYF | TGTGCCAGCTCACCGGGCGGGACGCTCTCCTACGAGCAGTACTTC
TRBD1 | TRBJ1-2 | . | TRBV6-5 | CASSRGQIRNYGYTF | TGTGCCAGCAGCCGGGGACAGATTCGGAACTATGGCTACACCTTC
TRBD1 | TRBJ2-5 | . | TRBV28 | CASSYTRTGGPETQYF | TGTGCCAGCAGCTACACACGGACAGGGGGCCCAGAGACCCAGTACTTC
. | TRBJ2-3 | . | TRBV11-2 | CASSLNGWGITDTQYF | TGTGCCAGCAGCTTGAACGGGTGGGGCATCACAGATACGCAGTATTTT
TRBD2 | TRBJ2-1 | . | TRBV6-2/TRBV6-3 | CASSYVAGGYYNEQFF | TGTGCCAGCAGTTACGTGGCGGGAGGATATTACAATGAGCAGTTCTTC
. | TRBJ1-5 | . | TRBV29-1 | CSVGGGRGNQPQHF | TGCAGCGTTGGCGGGGGTAGGGGCAATCAGCCCCAGCATTTT
. | TRBJ1-2 | . | TRBV13 | CASSLDRNNYGYTF | TGTGCCAGCAGCTTAGACAGAAATAACTATGGCTACACCTTC
. | TRBJ2-6 | once | TRBV19 | CASSIGGSGANVLTF | TGTGCCAGTAGTATTGGGGGCTCTGGGGCCAACGTCCTGACTTTC
. | TRBJ1-1 | . | TRBV5-1 | CASSSRPGGEGTEAFF | TGCGCCAGCAGCTCGAGGCCCGGGGGAGAGGGGACTGAAGCTTTCTTT
TRBD2 | TRBJ2-1 | . | TRBV11-3 | CASSPAPGGRTGEQFF | TGTGCCAGCAGCCCAGCACCTGGCGGGAGAACGGGTGAGCAGTTCTTC
TRBD1 | TRBJ1-2 | . | TRBV29-1 | CSVERTGDGYGYTF | TGCAGCGTTGAACGGACAGGGGACGGCTATGGCTACACCTTC
. | TRBJ1-2 | few | TRBV7-2 | CASRPGGAEGYTF | TGTGCCAGCAGACCGGGGGGGGCGGAGGGCTACACCTTC
. | TRBJ2-3 | . | TRBV11-2 | CASSFGTDTQYF | TGTGCCAGCAGCTTCGGCACAGATACGCAGTATTTT
. | TRBJ1-3 | . | TRBV30 | CAWREGGGNTIYF | TGTGCCTGGAGGGAGGGCGGAGGAAACACCATATATTTT
. | TRBJ2-3 | few | TRBV9 | CASSPGGISYSTDTQYF | TGTGCCAGCAGCCCCGGGGGTATCTCCTACAGCACAGATACGCAGTATTTT
. | TRBJ2-7 | . | TRBV4-2 | CASSQVAYEQYF | TGTGCCAGCAGCCAAGTCGCCTACGAGCAGTACTTC